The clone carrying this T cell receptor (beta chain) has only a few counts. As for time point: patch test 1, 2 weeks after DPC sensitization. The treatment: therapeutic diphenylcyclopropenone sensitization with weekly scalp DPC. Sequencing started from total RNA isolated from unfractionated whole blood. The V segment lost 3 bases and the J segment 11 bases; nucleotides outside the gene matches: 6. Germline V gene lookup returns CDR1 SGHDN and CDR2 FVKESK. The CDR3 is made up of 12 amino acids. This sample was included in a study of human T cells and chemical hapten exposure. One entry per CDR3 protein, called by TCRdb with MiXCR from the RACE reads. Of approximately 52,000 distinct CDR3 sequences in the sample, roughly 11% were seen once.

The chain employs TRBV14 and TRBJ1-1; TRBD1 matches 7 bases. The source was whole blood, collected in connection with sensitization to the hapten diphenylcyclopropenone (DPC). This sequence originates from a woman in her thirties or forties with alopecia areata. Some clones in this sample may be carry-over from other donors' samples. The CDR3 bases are TGTGCCAGCAGCCAGTGGCAGGGGGACGCTTTCTTT. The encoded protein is CASSQWQGDAFF.